These 8 T cell receptor beta chains share one sample of origin, sequenced in a study of vaccination and CD4 T cells after COVID-19. Cultured CD4+ T cells had their DNA profiled by the Oncomine TCR Beta short-read assay. Each CDR3 protein gets one entry after TCRdb re-called the PCR reads with MiXCR. The sample consists of about 13,000 distinct CDR3 sequences, under 65% of them appearing once. Which antigens these TCRs recognize remains unknown. Treatment given: approximately nine-day PBMC culture with coronavirus spike peptide pools or control peptides (ViraFEST assay). Input material: CD4+ T cells from blood, cultured in vitro. These receptors originate from a human donor who had recovered from COVID-19.

The chain couples TRBV28 to TRBJ1-5; D uncertain. CDR3 length: 14 residues. Trimming took off 5 bases at V and 4 bases at J, with 12 bases between the two ends. Germline V CDR1 and CDR2: MDHEN, SYDVKM. Here the CDR3 DNA reads TGTGCCAGCAGTGGGCCGGGTAAAAATCAGCCCCAGCATTTT. Translating gives CASSGPGKNQPQHF.

The chain recombines TRBV6-1 with TRBJ2-1, with D possibly TRBD2 on 7 matching bases. Germline values: CDR1 MNHNS, CDR2 SASEGT. Between the trimmed V and J ends, which lost 6 bases and 4 bases, there was a span of 19 bases. The CDR3 is made up of 16 amino acids. Written as DNA, the CDR3 is TGTGCCAGCAGCGCGGCTGGGGGCGGGAGTTACAATGAGCAGTTCTTC. Its protein product is CASSAAGGGSYNEQFF.

The chain links TRBV6-4 to TRBJ1-1; perhaps TRBD1 as D (6 bases). Trimming left V 4 bases short and J 9 bases short, with 15 bases between. The CDR3 is 13 amino acids. Germline V lookup: CDR1 MRHNA, CDR2 SNTAGT. CDR3 DNA: TGTGCCAGCAGTGTTGAGACAGGCAATAAAGCTTTCTTT. It specifies CASSVETGNKAFF.

The sample holds a few counts of this clonotype. The chain has TRBV20-1 and TRBJ2-7; 8 nucleotides agree with TRBD2. The germline V gene encodes CDR1 DFQATT and CDR2 SNEGSKA (reference sequence). This CDR3 has 15 amino acids. Trimming at V came to 6 bases and at J to 2 bases, leaving 12 bases not matched to a gene. CDR3 bases: TGCAGTGCGCTAGGCGGGAGGCCACAACCCTACGAGCAGTACTTC. Encoded protein: CSALGGRPQPYEQYF.

The chain has TRBV30 and TRBJ1-2, with 8 bases fitting TRBD1. V was pared by 0 bases and J by 0 bases, with 6 bases of the junction left unmatched. Germline V gene sequence: CDR1 GTSNPN, CDR2 SVGIG (reference sequence). The CDR3 extends over 16 amino acids. CDR3 protein: CAWSVPRTGPNYGYTF. The CDR3 DNA follows: TGTGCCTGGAGTGTACCTAGGACAGGGCCTAACTATGGCTACACCTTC.

The chain employs TRBV7-2 and TRBJ1-2; possibly TRBD1 for D (6 bases). CDR3 size: 15 residues. The ends were cut back, 4 bases at V and 5 bases at J, with 17 bases in the middle. CDR1 SGHTA and CDR2 FQGNSA come from the germline V gene. The CDR3 DNA is TGTGCCAGCAGCTCCTTTGGCGGGGGCGATTATGGCTACACCTTC. This sequence encodes CASSSFGGGDYGYTF. The entire variable domain, with the rest obtained from reference TRBV7-2 and TRBJ1-2, is as follows: GAGVSQSPSNKVTEKGKDVELRCDPISGHTALYWYRQSLGQGLEFLIYFQGNSAPDKSGLPSDRFSAERTGGSVSTLTIQRTQQEDSAVYLCASSSFGGGDYGYTFGSGTRLTVV.

The CDR3 DNA sequence: TGTGCCAGCAGCCGGAGACTAGCGGGAGACGCCGGGGAGCTGTTTTTT. Its translation is CASSRRLAGDAGELFF. The chain combines TRBV11-3 with TRBJ2-2; 12 nucleotides align to TRBD2. J gave up 6 bases and V 5 bases, and 7 bases lay outside the gene matches. This CDR3 region has 16 residues. Germline CDR1 SGHNT, CDR2 YENEEA.

The rearrangement joins TRBV10-3 to TRBJ1-2; no clear D. The CDR3 has 12 residues. Germline CDR1 is ENHRY and CDR2 is SYGVKD. Between the trimmed V and J ends, which lost 3 bases and 5 bases, there was a span of 7 bases. In nucleotides, the CDR3 is TGTGCCATCAGTGAAGAAGGTTATGGCTACACCTTC. Translation gives CAISEEGYGYTF.